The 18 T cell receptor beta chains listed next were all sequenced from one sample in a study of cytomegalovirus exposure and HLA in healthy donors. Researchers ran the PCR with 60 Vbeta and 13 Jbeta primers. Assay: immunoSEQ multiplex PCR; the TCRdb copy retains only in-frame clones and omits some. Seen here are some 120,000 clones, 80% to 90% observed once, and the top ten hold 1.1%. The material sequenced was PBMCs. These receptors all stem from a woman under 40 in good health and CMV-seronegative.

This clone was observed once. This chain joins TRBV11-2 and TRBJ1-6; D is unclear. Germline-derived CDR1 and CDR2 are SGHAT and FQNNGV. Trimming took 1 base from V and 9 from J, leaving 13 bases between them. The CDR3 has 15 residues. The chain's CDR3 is CASSLGGATRSPLHF. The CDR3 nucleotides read TGTGCCAGCAGCTTAGGGGGAGCGACACGTTCACCCCTCCACTTT.

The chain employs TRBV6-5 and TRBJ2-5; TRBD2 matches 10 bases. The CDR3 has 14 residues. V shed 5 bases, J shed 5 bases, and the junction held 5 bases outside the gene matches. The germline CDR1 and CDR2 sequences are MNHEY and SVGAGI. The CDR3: CASSVSGRRETQYF. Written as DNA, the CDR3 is TGTGCCAGCAGTGTTAGCGGGAGGAGGGAGACCCAGTACTTC.

The CDR3 sequence is CASIDRAAYEQYF. CDR3 in DNA: TGTGCCAGCATTGACAGGGCTGCCTACGAGCAGTACTTC. The V gene is TRBV2, the J gene TRBJ2-7; 7 bases agree with TRBD1. The junction had 5 bases not matched to a gene; V was cut back by 7 bases and J by 2 bases. The CDR3 totals 13 residues. Germline CDR1 SNHLY, CDR2 FYNNEI.

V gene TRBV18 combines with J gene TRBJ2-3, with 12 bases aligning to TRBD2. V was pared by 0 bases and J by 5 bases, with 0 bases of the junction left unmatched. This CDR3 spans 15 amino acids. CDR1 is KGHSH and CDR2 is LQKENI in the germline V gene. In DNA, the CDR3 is TGTGCCAGCTCACCACCGGGACTAGCGGGAGATACGCAGTATTTT. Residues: CASSPPGLAGDTQYF.

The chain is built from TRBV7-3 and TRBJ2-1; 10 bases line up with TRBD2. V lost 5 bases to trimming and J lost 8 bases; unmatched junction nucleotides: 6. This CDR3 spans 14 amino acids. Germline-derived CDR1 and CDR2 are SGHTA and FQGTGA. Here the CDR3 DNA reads TGTGCCAGCAGCGTATCCGGGACTAGCGATGAGCAGTTCTTC. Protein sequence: CASSVSGTSDEQFF. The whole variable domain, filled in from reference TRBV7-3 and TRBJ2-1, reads GAGVSQTPSNKVTEKGKYVELRCDPISGHTALYWYRQSLGQGPEFLIYFQGTGAADDSGLPNDRFFAVRPEGSVSTLKIQRTERGDSAVYLCASSVSGTSDEQFFGPGTRLTVL.

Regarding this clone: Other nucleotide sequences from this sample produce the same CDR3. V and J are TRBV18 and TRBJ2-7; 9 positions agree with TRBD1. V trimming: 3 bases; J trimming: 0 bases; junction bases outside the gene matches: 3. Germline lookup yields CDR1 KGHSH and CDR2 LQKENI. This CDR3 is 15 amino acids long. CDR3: CASSPGTGSSYEQYF. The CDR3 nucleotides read TGTGCCAGCTCACCGGGGACAGGGTCCTCCTACGAGCAGTACTTC.

CDR3 amino acids: CASRNSRNWHEQFF. The CDR3 bases are TGTGCCAGCCGGAACAGCCGGAATTGGCATGAGCAGTTCTTC. The chain combines TRBV6-6 with TRBJ2-1; D is unresolved. Germline-derived CDR1 and CDR2 are MNHNY and SVGAGI (reference sequence). V dropped 8 bases and J dropped 8 bases, with 19 bases sitting between them. The CDR3 sequence is 14 residues long.

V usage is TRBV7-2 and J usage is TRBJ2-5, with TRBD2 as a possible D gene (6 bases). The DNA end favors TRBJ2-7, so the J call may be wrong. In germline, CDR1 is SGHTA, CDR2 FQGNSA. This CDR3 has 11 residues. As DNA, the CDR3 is TGTGCCAGCAGCCGGGGGATCGAGCAGTACTTC. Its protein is CASSRGIEQYF.

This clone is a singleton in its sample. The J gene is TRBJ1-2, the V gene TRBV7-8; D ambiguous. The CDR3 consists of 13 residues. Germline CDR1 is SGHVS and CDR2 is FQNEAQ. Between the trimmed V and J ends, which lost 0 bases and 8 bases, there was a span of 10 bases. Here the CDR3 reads CASSLAQTQGYTF. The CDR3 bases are TGTGCCAGCAGCTTAGCGCAGACACAAGGCTACACCTTC.

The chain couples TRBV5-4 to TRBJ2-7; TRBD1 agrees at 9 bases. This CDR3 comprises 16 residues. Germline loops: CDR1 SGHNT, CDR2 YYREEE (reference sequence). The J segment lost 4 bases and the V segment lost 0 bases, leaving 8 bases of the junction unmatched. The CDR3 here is CASSLAHRQGGYEQYF. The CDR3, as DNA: TGTGCCAGCAGCTTGGCCCACCGACAGGGGGGTTACGAGCAGTACTTC. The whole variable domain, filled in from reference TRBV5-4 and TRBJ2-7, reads ETGVTQSPTHLIKTRGQQVTLRCSSQSGHNTVSWYQQALGQGPQFIFQYYREEENGRGNFPPRFSGLQFPNYSSELNVNALELDDSALYLCASSLAHRQGGYEQYFGPGTRLTVT.

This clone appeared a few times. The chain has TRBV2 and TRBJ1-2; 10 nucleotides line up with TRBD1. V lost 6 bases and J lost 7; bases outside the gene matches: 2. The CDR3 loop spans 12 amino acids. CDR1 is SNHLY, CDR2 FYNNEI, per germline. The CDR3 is CASRRQGAGYTF. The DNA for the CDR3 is TGTGCCAGCAGGAGACAGGGGGCTGGCTACACCTTC.

CDR3 bases: TGTGCCAGCAGAGGACAGGGGGGTGGCTACACCTTC. Amino acids: CASRGQGGGYTF. The chain combines TRBV28 with TRBJ1-2; 10 bases align to TRBD1. Trimming removed 6 bases from V and 7 bases from J; junction bases left unmatched: 2. Germline V gene lookup returns CDR1 MDHEN and CDR2 SYDVKM. This CDR3 comprises 12 residues.

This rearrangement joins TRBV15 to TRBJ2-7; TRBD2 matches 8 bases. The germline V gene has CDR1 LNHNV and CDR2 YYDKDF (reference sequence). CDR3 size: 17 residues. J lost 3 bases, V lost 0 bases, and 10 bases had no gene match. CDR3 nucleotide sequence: TGTGCCACCAGCAGAGATTACCCCAGCGGGAGCTTCTACGAGCAGTACTTC. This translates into CATSRDYPSGSFYEQYF. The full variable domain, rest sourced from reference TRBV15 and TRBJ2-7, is DAMVIQNPRYQVTQFGKPVTLSCSQTLNHNVMYWYQQKSSQAPKLLFHYYDKDFNNEADTPDNFQSRRPNTSFCFLDIRSPGLGDTAMYLCATSRDYPSGSFYEQYFGPGTRLTVT.

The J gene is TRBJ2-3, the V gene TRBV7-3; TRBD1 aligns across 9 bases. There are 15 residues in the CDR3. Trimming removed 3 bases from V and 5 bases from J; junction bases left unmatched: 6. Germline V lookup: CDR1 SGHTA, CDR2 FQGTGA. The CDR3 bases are TGTGCCAGCAGCTTGGGACAGGGAAGTCTAGATACGCAGTATTTT. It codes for CASSLGQGSLDTQYF.

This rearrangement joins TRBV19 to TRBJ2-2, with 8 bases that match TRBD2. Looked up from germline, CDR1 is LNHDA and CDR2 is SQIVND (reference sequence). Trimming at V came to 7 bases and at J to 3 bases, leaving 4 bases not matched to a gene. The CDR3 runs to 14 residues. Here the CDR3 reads CASKTGGDTGELFF. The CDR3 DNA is TGTGCCAGTAAAACGGGGGGGGACACCGGGGAGCTGTTTTTT.

DNA for the CDR3: TGTGCCAGCAGCTATTTATACGAGCAGTACTTC. It is translated as CASSYLYEQYF. The rearrangement joins TRBV7-2 to TRBJ2-7; D remains ambiguous. The CDR3 runs 11 residues. V was clipped by 4 bases and J by 4 bases, with 5 bases between them. Germline lookup yields CDR1 SGHTA and CDR2 FQGNSA.

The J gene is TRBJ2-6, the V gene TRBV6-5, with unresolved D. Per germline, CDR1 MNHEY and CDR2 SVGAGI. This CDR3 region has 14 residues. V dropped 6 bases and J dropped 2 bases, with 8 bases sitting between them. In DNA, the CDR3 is TGTGCCAGCAGCCTTATTACTGGGGCCAACGTCCTGACTTTC. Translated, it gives CASSLITGANVLTF.

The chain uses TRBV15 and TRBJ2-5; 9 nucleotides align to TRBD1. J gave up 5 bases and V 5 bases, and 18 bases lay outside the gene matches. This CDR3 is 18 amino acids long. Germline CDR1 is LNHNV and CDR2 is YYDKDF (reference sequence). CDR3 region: CATSAQRGDRVRRETQYF. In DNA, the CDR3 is TGTGCCACCAGCGCCCAAAGAGGGGACAGGGTGAGGCGCGAGACCCAGTACTTC.